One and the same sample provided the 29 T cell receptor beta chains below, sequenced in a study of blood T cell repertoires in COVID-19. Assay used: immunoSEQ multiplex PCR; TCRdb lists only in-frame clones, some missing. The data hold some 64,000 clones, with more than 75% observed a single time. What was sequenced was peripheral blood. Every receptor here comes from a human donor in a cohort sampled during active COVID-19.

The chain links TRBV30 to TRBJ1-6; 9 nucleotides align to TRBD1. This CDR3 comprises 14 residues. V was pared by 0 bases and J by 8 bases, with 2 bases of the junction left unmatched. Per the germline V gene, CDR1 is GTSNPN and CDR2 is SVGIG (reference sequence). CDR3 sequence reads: CAWSVGQGYSPLHF. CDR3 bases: TGTGCCTGGAGTGTAGGACAGGGGTATTCACCCCTCCACTTT.

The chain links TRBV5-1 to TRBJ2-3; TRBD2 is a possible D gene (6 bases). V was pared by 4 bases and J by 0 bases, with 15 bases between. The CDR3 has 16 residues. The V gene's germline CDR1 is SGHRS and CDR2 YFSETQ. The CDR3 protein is CASSPRGSTSTDTQYF. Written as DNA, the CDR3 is TGCGCCAGCAGCCCCCGGGGGTCCACTAGCACAGATACGCAGTATTTT.

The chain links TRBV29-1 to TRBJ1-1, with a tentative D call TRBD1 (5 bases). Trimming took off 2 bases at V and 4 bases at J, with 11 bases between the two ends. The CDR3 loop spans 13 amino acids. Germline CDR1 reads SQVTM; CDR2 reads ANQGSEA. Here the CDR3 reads CSVERAGSTEAFF. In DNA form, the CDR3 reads TGCAGCGTTGAAAGGGCAGGGTCCACTGAAGCTTTCTTT.

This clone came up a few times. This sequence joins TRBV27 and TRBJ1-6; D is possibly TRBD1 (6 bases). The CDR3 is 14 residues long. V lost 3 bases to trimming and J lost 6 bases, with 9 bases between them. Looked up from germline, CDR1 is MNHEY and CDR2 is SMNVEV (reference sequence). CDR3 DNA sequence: TGTGCCAGCAGTTTCGACAGGTCTAATTCACCCCTCCACTTT. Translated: CASSFDRSNSPLHF.

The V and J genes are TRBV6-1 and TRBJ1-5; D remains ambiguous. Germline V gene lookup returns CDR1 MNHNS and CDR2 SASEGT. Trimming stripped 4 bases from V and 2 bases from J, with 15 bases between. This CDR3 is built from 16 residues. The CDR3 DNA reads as TGTGCCAGCAGTGCGGCTAGAGGCGCAGGCAATCAGCCCCAGCATTTT. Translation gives CASSAARGAGNQPQHF.

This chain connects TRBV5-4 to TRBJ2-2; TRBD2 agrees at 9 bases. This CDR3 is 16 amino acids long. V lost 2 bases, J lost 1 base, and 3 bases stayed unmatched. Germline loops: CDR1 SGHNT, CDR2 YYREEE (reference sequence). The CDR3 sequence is CASSLSAGGNTGELFF. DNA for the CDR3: TGTGCCAGCAGCTTATCAGCGGGGGGGAACACCGGGGAGCTGTTTTTT.

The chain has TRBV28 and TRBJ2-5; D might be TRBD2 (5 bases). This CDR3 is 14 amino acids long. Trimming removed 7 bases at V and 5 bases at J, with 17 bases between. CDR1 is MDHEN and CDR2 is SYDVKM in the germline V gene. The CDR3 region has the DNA TGTGCCAGCACCAATCACCCGGGGTTTGAGACCCAGTACTTC. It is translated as CASTNHPGFETQYF.

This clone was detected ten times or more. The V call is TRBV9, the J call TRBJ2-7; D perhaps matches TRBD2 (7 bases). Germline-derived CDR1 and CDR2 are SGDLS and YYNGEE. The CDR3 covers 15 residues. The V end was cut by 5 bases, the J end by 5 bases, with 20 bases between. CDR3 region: CASSFGGAVRDEQYF. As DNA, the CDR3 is TGTGCCAGCAGTTTTGGGGGGGCTGTTCGTGACGAGCAGTACTTC.

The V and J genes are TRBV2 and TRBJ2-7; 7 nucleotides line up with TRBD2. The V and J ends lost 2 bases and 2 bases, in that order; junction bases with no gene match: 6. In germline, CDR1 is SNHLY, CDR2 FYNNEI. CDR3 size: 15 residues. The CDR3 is CASSESLAATYEQYF. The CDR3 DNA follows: TGTGCCAGCAGTGAAAGCCTAGCGGCGACCTACGAGCAGTACTTC.

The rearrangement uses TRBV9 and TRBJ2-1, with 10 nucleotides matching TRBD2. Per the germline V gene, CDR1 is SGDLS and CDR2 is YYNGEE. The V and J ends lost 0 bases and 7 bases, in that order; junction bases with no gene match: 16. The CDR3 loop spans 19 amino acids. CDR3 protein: CASSVGGWVAGGRRNEQFF. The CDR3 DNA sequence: TGTGCCAGCAGCGTAGGTGGTTGGGTAGCGGGGGGCCGGCGGAATGAGCAGTTCTTC.

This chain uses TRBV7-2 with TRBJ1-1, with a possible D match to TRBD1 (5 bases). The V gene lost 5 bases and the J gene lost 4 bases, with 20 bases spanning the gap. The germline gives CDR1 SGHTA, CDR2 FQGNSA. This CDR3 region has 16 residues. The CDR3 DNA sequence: TGTGCCAGCAGCCCTAATATGGGGGGAGGTGGCACTGAAGCTTTCTTT. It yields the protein CASSPNMGGGGTEAFF.

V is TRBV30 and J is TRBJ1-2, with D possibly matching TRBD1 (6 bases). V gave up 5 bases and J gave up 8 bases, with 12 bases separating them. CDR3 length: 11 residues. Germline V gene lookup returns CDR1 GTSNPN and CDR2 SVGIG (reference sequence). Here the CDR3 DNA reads TGTGCCTGGGTCGAAGGGGGAGGCTACACCTTC. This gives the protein CAWVEGGGYTF.

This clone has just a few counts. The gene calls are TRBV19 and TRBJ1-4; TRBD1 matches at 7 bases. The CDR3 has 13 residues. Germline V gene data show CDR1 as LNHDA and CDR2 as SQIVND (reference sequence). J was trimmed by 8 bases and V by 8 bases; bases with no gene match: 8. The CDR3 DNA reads TGTGCCAGTCACCGGGACAGAGGGGAAAAACTGTTTTTT. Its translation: CASHRDRGEKLFF.

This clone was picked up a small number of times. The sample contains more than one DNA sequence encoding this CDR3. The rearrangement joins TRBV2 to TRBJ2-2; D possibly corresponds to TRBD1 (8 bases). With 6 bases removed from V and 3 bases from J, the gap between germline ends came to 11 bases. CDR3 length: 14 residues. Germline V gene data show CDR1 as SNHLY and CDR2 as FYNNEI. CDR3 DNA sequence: TGTGCCAGCAGAACAGGGGGGGACACCGGGGAGCTGTTTTTT. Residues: CASRTGGDTGELFF.

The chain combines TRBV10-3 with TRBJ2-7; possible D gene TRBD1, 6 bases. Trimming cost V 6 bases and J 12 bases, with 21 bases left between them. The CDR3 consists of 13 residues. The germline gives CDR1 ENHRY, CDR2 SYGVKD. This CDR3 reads CAIRARDTEGMYF. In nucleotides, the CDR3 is TGTGCCATCAGAGCCAGGGACACAGAGGGGATGTACTTC.

The CDR3 bases are TGTGCCAGCAGCTTGCGGGGTTTGTTAGCCGGGGAGCTGTTTTTT. The encoded protein is CASSLRGLLAGELFF. V gene TRBV5-6 combines with J gene TRBJ2-2, with a weak D call TRBD2 (5 bases). CDR3 size: 15 residues. Germline V gene data show CDR1 as SGHDT and CDR2 as YYEEEE. V was cut by 1 base and J by 6 bases, with 13 bases left in between.

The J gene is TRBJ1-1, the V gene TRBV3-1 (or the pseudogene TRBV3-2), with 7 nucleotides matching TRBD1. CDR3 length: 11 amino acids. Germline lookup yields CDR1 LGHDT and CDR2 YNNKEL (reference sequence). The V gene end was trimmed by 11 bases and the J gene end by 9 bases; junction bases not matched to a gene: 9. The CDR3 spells CASSDREKAFF. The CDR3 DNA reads TGTGCCTCCAGCGACAGGGAAAAAGCTTTCTTT.

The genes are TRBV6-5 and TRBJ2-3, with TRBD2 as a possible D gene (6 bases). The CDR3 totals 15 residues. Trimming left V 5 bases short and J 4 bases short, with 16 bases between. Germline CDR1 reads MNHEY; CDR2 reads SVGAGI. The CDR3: CASSHPTRDSDTQYF. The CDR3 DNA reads TGTGCCAGCAGTCACCCGACTAGGGACTCAGATACGCAGTATTTT.

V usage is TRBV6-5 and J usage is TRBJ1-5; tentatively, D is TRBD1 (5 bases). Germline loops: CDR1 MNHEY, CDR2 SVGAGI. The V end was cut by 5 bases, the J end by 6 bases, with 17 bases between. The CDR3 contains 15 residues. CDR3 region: CASSKGGGGSQPQHF. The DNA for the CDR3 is TGTGCCAGCAGTAAGGGTGGGGGGGGAAGTCAGCCCCAGCATTTT.

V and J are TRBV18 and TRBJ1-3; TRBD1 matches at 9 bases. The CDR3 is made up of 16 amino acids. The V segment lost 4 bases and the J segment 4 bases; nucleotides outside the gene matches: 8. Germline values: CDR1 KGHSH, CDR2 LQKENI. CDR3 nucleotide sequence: TGTGCCAGCTCACGAGACGGGACAGGGCCGGGAAACACCATATATTTT. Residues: CASSRDGTGPGNTIYF. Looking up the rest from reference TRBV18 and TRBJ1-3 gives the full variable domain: NAGVMQNPRHLVRRRGQEARLRCSPMKGHSHVYWYRQLPEEGLKFMVYLQKENIIDESGMPKERFSAEFPKEGPSILRIQQVVRGDSAAYFCASSRDGTGPGNTIYFGEGSWLTVV.

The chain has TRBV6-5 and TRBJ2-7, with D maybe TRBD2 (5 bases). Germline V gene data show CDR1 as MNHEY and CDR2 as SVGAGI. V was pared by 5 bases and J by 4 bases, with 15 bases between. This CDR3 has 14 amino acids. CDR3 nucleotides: TGTGCCAGCAGTAGCGGTGATCCTTCGTACGAGCAGTACTTC. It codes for CASSSGDPSYEQYF.

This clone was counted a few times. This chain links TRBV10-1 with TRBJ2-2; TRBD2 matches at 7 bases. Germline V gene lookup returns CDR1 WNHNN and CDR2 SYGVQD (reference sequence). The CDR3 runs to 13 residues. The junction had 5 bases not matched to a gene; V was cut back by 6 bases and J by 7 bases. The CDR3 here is CASSLTSHGELFF. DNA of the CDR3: TGCGCCAGCAGCCTGACTAGCCACGGGGAGCTGTTTTTT.

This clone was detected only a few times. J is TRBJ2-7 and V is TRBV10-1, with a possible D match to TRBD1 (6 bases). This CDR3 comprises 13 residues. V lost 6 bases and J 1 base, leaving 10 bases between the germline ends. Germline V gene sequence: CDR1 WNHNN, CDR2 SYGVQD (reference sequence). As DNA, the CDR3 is TGCGCCAGCAGCGAGACAGGTTCCTACGAGCAGTACTTC. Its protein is CASSETGSYEQYF.

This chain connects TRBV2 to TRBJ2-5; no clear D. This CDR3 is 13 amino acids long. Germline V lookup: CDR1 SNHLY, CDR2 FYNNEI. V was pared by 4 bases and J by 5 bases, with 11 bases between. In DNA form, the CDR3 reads TGTGCCAGCAGTGTTCAGACTCCGGAGACCCAGTACTTC. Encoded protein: CASSVQTPETQYF. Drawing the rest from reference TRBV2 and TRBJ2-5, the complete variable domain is EPEVTQTPSHQVTQMGQEVILRCVPISNHLYFYWYRQILGQKVEFLVSFYNNEISEKSEIFDDQFSVERPDGSNFTLKIRSTKLEDSAMYFCASSVQTPETQYFGPGTRLLVL.

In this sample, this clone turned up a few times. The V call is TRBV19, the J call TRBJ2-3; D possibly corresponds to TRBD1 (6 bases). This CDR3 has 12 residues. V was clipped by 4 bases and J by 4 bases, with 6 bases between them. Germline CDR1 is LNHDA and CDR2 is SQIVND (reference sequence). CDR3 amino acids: CASSNRADTQYF. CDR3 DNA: TGTGCCAGTAGTAACAGGGCAGATACGCAGTATTTT. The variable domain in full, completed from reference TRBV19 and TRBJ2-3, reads DGGITQSPKYLFRKEGQNVTLSCEQNLNHDAMYWYRQDPGQGLRLIYYSQIVNDFQKGDIAEGYSVSREKKESFPLTVTSAQKNPTAFYLCASSNRADTQYFGPGTRLTVL.

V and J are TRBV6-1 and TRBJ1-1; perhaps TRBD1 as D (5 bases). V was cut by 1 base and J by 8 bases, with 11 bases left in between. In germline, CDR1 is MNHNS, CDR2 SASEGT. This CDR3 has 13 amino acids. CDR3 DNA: TGTGCCAGCAGTGAAGAGGCGGGGGACGAAGCTTTCTTT. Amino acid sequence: CASSEEAGDEAFF.

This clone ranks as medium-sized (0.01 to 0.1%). This CDR3 reads CASSILPQVSYEQYF. The CDR3 coding sequence is TGTGCCAGCAGCATACTCCCTCAGGTCTCCTACGAGCAGTACTTC. The V and J genes are TRBV28 and TRBJ2-7; D remains ambiguous. In germline, CDR1 is MDHEN, CDR2 SYDVKM. This CDR3 region has 15 residues. The V gene lost 6 bases and the J gene lost 0 bases, with 15 bases spanning the gap.

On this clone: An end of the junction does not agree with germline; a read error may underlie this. The CDR3 loop is CASSPGTGDTEVFF. In DNA, the CDR3 is TGTGCCAGCAGCCCCGGGACAGGGGATACTGAAGTTTTCTTT. The chain carries TRBV5-5 and TRBJ1-1; 10 bases align to TRBD1. Germline values: CDR1 SGHKS, CDR2 YYEKEE (reference sequence). The CDR3 has 14 amino acids.

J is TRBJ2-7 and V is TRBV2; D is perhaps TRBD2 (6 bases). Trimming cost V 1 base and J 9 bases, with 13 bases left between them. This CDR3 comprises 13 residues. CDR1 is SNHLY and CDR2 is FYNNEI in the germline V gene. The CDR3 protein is CASSEERGMRQYF. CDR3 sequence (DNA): TGTGCCAGCAGTGAAGAACGGGGGATGCGGCAGTACTTC.